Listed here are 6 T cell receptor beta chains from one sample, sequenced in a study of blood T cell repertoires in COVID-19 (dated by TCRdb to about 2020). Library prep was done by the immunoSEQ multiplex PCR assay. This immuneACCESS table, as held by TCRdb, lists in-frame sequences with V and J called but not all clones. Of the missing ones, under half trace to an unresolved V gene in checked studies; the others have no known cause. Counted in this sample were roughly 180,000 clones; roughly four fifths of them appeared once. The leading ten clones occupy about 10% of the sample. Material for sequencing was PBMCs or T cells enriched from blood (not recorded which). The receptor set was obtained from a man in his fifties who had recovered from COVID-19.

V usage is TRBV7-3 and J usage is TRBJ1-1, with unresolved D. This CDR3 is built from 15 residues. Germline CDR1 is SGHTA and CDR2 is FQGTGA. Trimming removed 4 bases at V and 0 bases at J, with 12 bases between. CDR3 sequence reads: CASSYPAGMNTEAFF. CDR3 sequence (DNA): TGTGCCAGCAGCTACCCAGCAGGAATGAACACTGAAGCTTTCTTT.

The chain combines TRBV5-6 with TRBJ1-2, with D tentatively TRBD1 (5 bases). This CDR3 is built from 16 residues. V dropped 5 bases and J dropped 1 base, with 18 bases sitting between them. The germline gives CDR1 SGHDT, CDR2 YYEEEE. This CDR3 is CASRPPTGRLNYGYTF. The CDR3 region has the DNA TGTGCCAGCAGGCCCCCCACAGGACGCCTTAACTATGGCTACACCTTC.

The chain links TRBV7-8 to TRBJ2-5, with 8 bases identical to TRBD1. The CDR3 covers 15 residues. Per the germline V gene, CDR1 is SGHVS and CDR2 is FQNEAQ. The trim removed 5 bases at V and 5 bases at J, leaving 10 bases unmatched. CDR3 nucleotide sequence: TGTGCCAGCAGCCGAGGGGCAGGGGGCTGGGAGACCCAGTACTTC. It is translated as CASSRGAGGWETQYF.

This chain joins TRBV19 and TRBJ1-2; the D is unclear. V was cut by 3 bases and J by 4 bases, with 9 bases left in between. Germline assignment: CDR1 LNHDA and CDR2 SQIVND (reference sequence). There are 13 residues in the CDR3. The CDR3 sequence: CASSIGDSYGYTF. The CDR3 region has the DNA TGTGCCAGTAGTATCGGGGATAGCTATGGCTACACCTTC.

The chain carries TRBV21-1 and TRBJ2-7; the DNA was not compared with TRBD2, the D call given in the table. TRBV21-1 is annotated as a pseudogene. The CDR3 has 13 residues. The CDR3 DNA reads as TGTGCCAGCAGCAACTACTCCAACTACGAGCAGTACTTC. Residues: CASSNYSNYEQYF.

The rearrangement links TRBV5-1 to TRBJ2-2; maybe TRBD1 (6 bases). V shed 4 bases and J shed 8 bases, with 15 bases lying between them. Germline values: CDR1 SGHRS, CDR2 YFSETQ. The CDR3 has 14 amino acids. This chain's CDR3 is CASSPDSSSGELFF. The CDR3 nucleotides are TGCGCCAGCAGCCCGGACAGTTCTTCAGGGGAGCTGTTTTTT.